These 23 T cell receptor beta chains were sequenced from one sample in a study of human T cells and chemical hapten exposure. TCRdb reprocessed the RACE reads via MiXCR and lists one record per CDR3 protein. Here the sample spans around 130,000 distinct CDR3 sequences, approximately 9% being singletons. Time point reported: healthy volunteer bleed at 2 weeks. Blood, whole and unfractionated, served as the source for total RNA extraction. The material sequenced was whole blood. These receptors all come from a male donor in good health. Some clones in this sample may be carry-over from other donors' samples.

The V and J genes are TRBV5-6 and TRBJ2-3; 9 nucleotides agree with TRBD2. Germline V gene data show CDR1 as SGHDT and CDR2 as YYEEEE. V shed 4 bases, J shed 2 bases, and the junction held 8 bases outside the gene matches. The CDR3 has 16 amino acids. This CDR3 is CASSPAASGITDTQYF. The CDR3, as DNA: TGTGCCAGCAGCCCCGCTGCTAGCGGGATCACAGATACGCAGTATTTT.

The chain couples TRBV7-6 to TRBJ2-2; 10 bases line up with TRBD2. Germline V gene data show CDR1 as SGHVS and CDR2 as FNYEAQ. This CDR3 contains 15 residues. Trimming at V came to 2 bases and at J to 4 bases, leaving 1 base not matched to a gene. The CDR3 DNA reads TGTGCCAGCAGCTTAAGCGGGAGGGGCACCGGGGAGCTGTTTTTT. Its protein product is CASSLSGRGTGELFF.

This clonotype was seen a few times. The chain carries TRBV12-3 or TRBV12-4 and TRBJ1-2, with D possibly matching TRBD1 (5 bases). The CDR3 has 15 amino acids. Trimming took off 10 bases at V and 3 bases at J, with 21 bases between the two ends. The CDR3 nucleotides are TGTGCCACCCTCCGGAAAGGGGCCCCTTACTATGGCTACACCTTC. Amino acids: CATLRKGAPYYGYTF.

The chain has TRBV28 and TRBJ2-7; perhaps TRBD1 as D (5 bases). CDR3 length equals 13 residues. Germline CDR1 is MDHEN and CDR2 is SYDVKM. Trimming left V 4 bases short and J 3 bases short, with 10 bases between. The CDR3 DNA is TGTGCCAGCAGTTCGGACACCGGCTACGAGCAGTACTTC. As protein: CASSSDTGYEQYF.

CDR3 in DNA: TGTGCCAGCATTCCGGGGGGTATGAACACTGAAGCTTTCTTT. This encodes CASIPGGMNTEAFF. The chain combines TRBV6-5 with TRBJ1-1; a possible D gene is TRBD1 (5 bases). The CDR3 is made up of 14 amino acids. The germline gives CDR1 MNHEY, CDR2 SVGAGI. The germline V and J ends were trimmed by 7 bases and 0 bases, with 12 bases remaining between them.

At least ten counts were recorded for this clonotype. The rearrangement links TRBV6-1 to TRBJ1-5, with 9 bases that match TRBD1. The germline CDR1 and CDR2 sequences are MNHNS and SASEGT. Trimming removed 6 bases from V and 7 bases from J; junction bases left unmatched: 7. This CDR3 spans 14 amino acids. This chain's CDR3 is CASRPQGARQPQHF. CDR3 coding DNA: TGTGCCAGCAGACCACAGGGGGCGAGGCAGCCCCAGCATTTT.

This clonotype turned up a few times. The chain couples TRBV6-4 to TRBJ2-5, with D possibly matching TRBD1 (8 bases). Per the germline V gene, CDR1 is MRHNA and CDR2 is SNTAGT. CDR3 length equals 16 residues. V was pared by 5 bases and J by 4 bases, with 20 bases between. CDR3 DNA: TGTGCCAGCAGTTTGTGGACAGGGAGGGAAGGAGAGACCCAGTACTTC. Its translation is CASSLWTGREGETQYF.

This rearrangement joins TRBV14 to TRBJ2-7; D is unresolved. CDR1 and CDR2 (germline): SGHDN, FVKESK. The CDR3 is 14 residues long. Trimming left V 6 bases short and J 1 base short, with 13 bases between. For the CDR3, the DNA is TGTGCCAGCAGTCGAAATCTGGAGTCCTACGAGCAGTACTTC. Protein product: CASSRNLESYEQYF.

In its sample, this clonotype was seen a few times. This chain links TRBV9 with TRBJ1-5; no firm D call. Trimming took off 5 bases at V and 2 bases at J, with 11 bases between the two ends. Germline-derived CDR1 and CDR2 are SGDLS and YYNGEE. The CDR3 runs to 14 residues. The CDR3 bases are TGTGCCAGCAGTCGGTTGCCGGGCAATCAGCCCCAGCATTTT. Translation gives CASSRLPGNQPQHF. The full variable domain, completed using reference TRBV9 and TRBJ1-5, is DSGVTQTPKHLITATGQRVTLRCSPRSGDLSVYWYQQSLDQGLQFLIQYYNGEERAKGNILERFSAQQFPDLHSELNLSSLELGDSALYFCASSRLPGNQPQHFGDGTRLSIL.

The CDR3 sequence is CASSSVGSPTDTQYF. CDR3 sequence (DNA): TGTGCCAGCAGCTCAGTCGGATCTCCCACAGATACGCAGTATTTT. V and J are TRBV7-3 and TRBJ2-3; D not resolved. CDR3 length: 15 residues. Trimming took off 4 bases at V and 2 bases at J, with 13 bases between the two ends. Looked up from germline, CDR1 is SGHTA and CDR2 is FQGTGA.

V usage is TRBV20-1 and J usage is TRBJ2-3; TRBD1 aligns across 7 bases. J was trimmed by 5 bases and V by 6 bases; bases with no gene match: 8. This CDR3 has 13 amino acids. Germline V gene sequence: CDR1 DFQATT, CDR2 SNEGSKA (reference sequence). The CDR3 spells CSAATGTGDTQYF. The CDR3, as DNA: TGCAGTGCCGCGACAGGGACCGGAGATACGCAGTATTTT.

This clonotype was recorded at least ten times. V usage is TRBV4-3 and J usage is TRBJ1-4; D remains ambiguous. In germline, CDR1 is LGHNA, CDR2 YSLEER. The CDR3 contains 14 residues. V shed 0 bases and J shed 4 bases, with 6 bases lying between them. The DNA for the CDR3 is TGCGCCAGCAGCCAAGAGGCATATAATGAAAAACTGTTTTTT. It yields the protein CASSQEAYNEKLFF.

This clonotype was detected only a few times. J is TRBJ1-1 and V is TRBV6-2 or TRBV6-3; 10 bases are a match to TRBD1. The CDR3 loop spans 14 amino acids. CDR1 is MNHEY and CDR2 is SVGEGT in the germline V gene. V was pared by 5 bases and J by 4 bases, with 4 bases of the junction left unmatched. The CDR3: CASSRQGASTEAFF. The CDR3 DNA reads TGTGCCAGCAGTCGACAGGGGGCCAGCACTGAAGCTTTCTTT.

This clonotype has only a few counts. The chain recombines TRBV28 with TRBJ2-2; 11 bases are a match to TRBD1. Per the germline V gene, CDR1 is MDHEN and CDR2 is SYDVKM. Trimming at V came to 5 bases and at J to 5 bases, leaving 16 bases not matched to a gene. The CDR3 sequence is 19 residues long. The CDR3 DNA is TGTGCCAGCAGTACTACGGGGTACGCGGGACAGGGGGTTACCGGGGAGCTGTTTTTT. Translating it yields CASSTTGYAGQGVTGELFF.

This clonotype has only a few counts. The chain has TRBV5-6 and TRBJ2-7, with D perhaps TRBD1 (6 bases). V was cut by 4 bases and J by 6 bases, with 20 bases left in between. This CDR3 is built from 15 residues. The germline CDR1 and CDR2 sequences are SGHDT and YYEEEE. CDR3 sequence: CASSLTDRLGIEQYF. DNA of the CDR3: TGTGCCAGCAGCCTAACAGACAGGCTTGGGATCGAGCAGTACTTC.

This clonotype was picked up many times. This chain links TRBV7-2 with TRBJ1-6, with D possibly being TRBD1 (6 bases). Per the germline V gene, CDR1 is SGHTA and CDR2 is FQGNSA. The V and J ends lost 5 bases and 6 bases respectively, with 8 bases between them. The CDR3 sequence is 13 residues long. The CDR3 is CASSPDSNSPLHF. In DNA, the CDR3 is TGTGCCAGCAGCCCGGACAGTAATTCACCCCTCCACTTT. The complete variable domain, with remaining parts taken from reference TRBV7-2 and TRBJ1-6, reads GAGVSQSPSNKVTEKGKDVELRCDPISGHTALYWYRQSLGQGLEFLIYFQGNSAPDKSGLPSDRFSAERTGGSVSTLTIQRTQQEDSAVYLCASSPDSNSPLHFGNGTRLTVT.

This chain links TRBV4-1 with TRBJ1-1, with D uncertain. V lost 2 bases, J lost 0 bases, and 16 bases lay in between. This CDR3 spans 17 amino acids. Germline V gives CDR1 MGHRA, CDR2 YSYEKL. The CDR3 is CASSQSARDGVNTEAFF. CDR3 coding DNA: TGCGCCAGCAGCCAAAGCGCTCGAGACGGGGTGAACACTGAAGCTTTCTTT.

This clonotype was seen a few times. This chain links TRBV19 with TRBJ1-2, with D hard to call. V was pared by 1 base and J by 2 bases, with 14 bases between. Per germline, CDR1 LNHDA and CDR2 SQIVND (reference sequence). The CDR3 has 16 residues. CDR3 in DNA: TGTGCCAGTAGTATAGTCGCCGGTTCCACGAACTATGGCTACACCTTC. Translation: CASSIVAGSTNYGYTF.

The chain carries TRBV20-1 and TRBJ2-7, with unresolved D. V was trimmed by 1 base and J by 1 base, leaving 14 bases between them. The CDR3 runs to 15 residues. Germline CDR1 DFQATT, CDR2 SNEGSKA (reference sequence). This CDR3 reads CSARVWAERSYEQYF. The CDR3 DNA reads as TGCAGTGCTAGAGTTTGGGCAGAGAGATCCTACGAGCAGTACTTC.

This clonotype has a handful of counts. The J gene is TRBJ1-1, the V gene TRBV27; perhaps TRBD1 as D (5 bases). The CDR3 consists of 14 residues. Germline CDR1 MNHEY, CDR2 SMNVEV (reference sequence). V lost 6 bases and J lost 0, with 11 bases in between. CDR3 in amino acids: CASSGAGLNTEAFF. CDR3 sequence (DNA): TGTGCCAGCAGCGGGGCAGGCTTGAACACTGAAGCTTTCTTT.

This clonotype has only a few counts. The gene calls are TRBV27 and TRBJ2-2, with 10 bases fitting TRBD2. J gave up 4 bases and V 6 bases, and 5 bases lay outside the gene matches. Germline CDR1 MNHEY, CDR2 SMNVEV (reference sequence). This CDR3 is built from 15 residues. CDR3 amino acids: CASRTTSGTTGELFF. CDR3 nucleotides: TGTGCCAGCAGGACTACTAGCGGGACCACCGGGGAGCTGTTTTTT.

The rearrangement joins TRBV13 to TRBJ1-2, with D perhaps matching TRBD1 (6 bases). The CDR3 runs to 15 residues. V was clipped by 5 bases and J by 4 bases, with 17 bases between them. Germline CDR1 reads PRHDT; CDR2 reads FYEKMQ (reference sequence). The CDR3 sequence: CASSPRDTRAYGYTF. CDR3 DNA sequence: TGTGCCAGCAGCCCGAGGGACACCCGGGCCTATGGCTACACCTTC. Together with reference TRBV13 and TRBJ1-2, the CDR3 gives the full variable domain: AAGVIQSPRHLIKEKRETATLKCYPIPRHDTVYWYQQGPGQDPQFLISFYEKMQSDKGSIPDRFSAQQFSDYHSELNMSSLELGDSALYFCASSPRDTRAYGYTFGSGTRLTVV.

There are a few counts of this clonotype. The chain joins TRBV10-3 to TRBJ1-5; D is perhaps TRBD1 (6 bases). The CDR3 length is 14 residues. V was shortened by 6 bases and J by 2 bases, with 11 bases between the two germline ends. CDR1 ENHRY and CDR2 SYGVKD come from the germline V gene. The CDR3 region is CAISSQGGNQPQHF. The CDR3 DNA reads as TGTGCCATCAGCTCACAGGGCGGCAATCAGCCCCAGCATTTT.